Presented here are 18 T cell receptor beta chains from one specimen sequenced in a study of shared clonotypes between healthy human individuals. Generated by immunoSEQ multiplex PCR, the TCRdb table keeps only in-frame clones and is missing some. The sample contains under 600,000 clones, almost 80% of which appear only once. Sequenced: PBMCs. The receptors stem from a woman between 35 and 50 years old in good health. Some clones in this sample may be carry-over from other donors' samples.

The gene calls are TRBV14 and TRBJ2-2; D may be TRBD1 or TRBD2 (5 bases each). This CDR3 spans 16 amino acids. V was shortened by 1 base and J by 6 bases, with 15 bases between the two germline ends. The germline CDR1 and CDR2 sequences are SGHDN and FVKESK. The CDR3 nucleotides are TGTGCCAGCAGCCAAGGATCCCGCCGGGGCCCCGGGGAGCTGTTTTTT. Translated, it gives CASSQGSRRGPGELFF.

This chain connects TRBV28 to TRBJ2-7; 11 nucleotides agree with TRBD2. The CDR3 length is 15 residues. Germline V gene lookup returns CDR1 MDHEN and CDR2 SYDVKM. The V and J ends lost 6 bases and 0 bases, in that order; junction bases with no gene match: 4. CDR3 in amino acids: CASSPSGRSSYEQYF. For the CDR3, the DNA is TGTGCCAGCAGCCCTAGCGGGAGGAGCTCCTACGAGCAGTACTTC.

The rearrangement uses TRBV28 and TRBJ2-7; 10 nucleotides align to TRBD1. CDR3 length: 16 residues. Germline values: CDR1 MDHEN, CDR2 SYDVKM. The trim removed 8 bases at V and 0 bases at J, leaving 10 bases unmatched. CDR3 region: CASGSPGQGSSYEQYF. The CDR3 coding sequence is TGTGCCAGCGGGTCCCCGGGACAGGGGTCCTCCTACGAGCAGTACTTC.

V usage is TRBV7-8 and J usage is TRBJ2-2; tentatively, D is TRBD2 (7 bases). V lost 5 bases and J 4 bases, leaving 20 bases between the germline ends. Germline values: CDR1 SGHVS, CDR2 FQNEAQ. The CDR3 totals 17 residues. The DNA of the CDR3 is TGTGCCAGCAGCCGAGGAGGGGGGGGTCCGCTCACCGGGGAGCTGTTTTTT. Its translation: CASSRGGGGPLTGELFF.

V and J are TRBV28 and TRBJ1-1; possibly TRBD1 for D (6 bases). The V and J ends lost 3 bases and 5 bases respectively, with 10 bases between them. The CDR3 runs to 13 residues. Per the germline V gene, CDR1 is MDHEN and CDR2 is SYDVKM. CDR3 region: CASSLGGSTEAFF. As DNA, the CDR3 is TGTGCCAGCAGTTTGGGGGGCTCGACTGAAGCTTTCTTT.

This chain uses TRBV7-2 with TRBJ2-7, with 8 bases that match TRBD2. Germline loops: CDR1 SGHTA, CDR2 FQGNSA. The CDR3 has 15 amino acids. The V gene end was trimmed by 2 bases and the J gene end by 3 bases; junction bases not matched to a gene: 6. CDR3 sequence reads: CASSLRRSGNYEQYF. In DNA, the CDR3 is TGTGCCAGCAGCTTACGGCGTAGCGGGAACTACGAGCAGTACTTC.

This clone appeared a single time. The chain links TRBV5-6 to TRBJ2-5, with D perhaps given as TRBD1 or TRBD2 (5 bases each). V was pared by 5 bases and J by 1 base, with 12 bases between. CDR1 and CDR2 from the germline V gene are SGHDT and YYEEEE. There are 14 residues in the CDR3. CDR3 sequence: CASSSSGTQETQYF. CDR3 nucleotide sequence: TGTGCCAGCAGTAGCTCGGGGACCCAAGAGACCCAGTACTTC.

The gene calls are TRBV5-6 and TRBJ1-2; the D is unclear. Deletions cut 3 bases from V and 1 base from J, with 16 bases between. This CDR3 comprises 16 residues. Germline V gene lookup returns CDR1 SGHDT and CDR2 YYEEEE. In DNA, the CDR3 is TGTGCCAGCAGCTCCTATTGGGTAGAAAGTAACTATGGCTACACCTTC. Its translation is CASSSYWVESNYGYTF.

The chain couples TRBV7-9 to TRBJ2-5, with 8 nucleotides matching TRBD2. The CDR3 loop spans 18 amino acids. J was trimmed by 2 bases and V by 4 bases; bases with no gene match: 15. Germline V gene lookup returns CDR1 SEHNR and CDR2 FQNEAQ (reference sequence). As DNA, the CDR3 is TGTGCCAGCAGCTCCCGACTAGCGCTTTCCCCAGTTCAAGAGACCCAGTACTTC. Protein: CASSSRLALSPVQETQYF.

The chain links TRBV5-1 to TRBJ2-2, with 8 positions matching TRBD1. The CDR3 is 14 amino acids. Trimming removed 0 bases from V and 6 bases from J; junction bases left unmatched: 1. CDR1 and CDR2 from the germline V gene are SGHRS and YFSETQ. CDR3 in amino acids: CASSLDRGSGELFF. The CDR3 DNA sequence: TGCGCCAGCAGCTTGGACAGGGGGTCCGGGGAGCTGTTTTTT. Together with reference TRBV5-1 and TRBJ2-2, the CDR3 gives the full variable domain: KAGVTQTPRYLIKTRGQQVTLSCSPISGHRSVSWYQQTPGQGLQFLFEYFSETQRNKGNFPGRFSGRQFSNSRSEMNVSTLELGDSALYLCASSLDRGSGELFFGEGSRLTVL.

V is TRBV27 and J is TRBJ1-1, with 7 bases that match TRBD1. CDR3 size: 13 residues. Germline CDR1 reads MNHEY; CDR2 reads SMNVEV (reference sequence). J was trimmed by 5 bases and V by 6 bases; bases with no gene match: 6. The CDR3: CASRLNRGTEAFF. CDR3 bases: TGTGCCAGCAGGCTTAACAGGGGAACTGAAGCTTTCTTT.

The genes are TRBV5-1 and TRBJ2-3; 7 nucleotides match TRBD1. The germline V gene has CDR1 SGHRS and CDR2 YFSETQ. V shed 5 bases, J shed 2 bases, and the junction held 8 bases outside the gene matches. The CDR3 runs 15 residues. The CDR3: CASRPRQGNTDTQYF. CDR3 nucleotides: TGCGCCAGCAGACCCCGACAGGGCAACACAGATACGCAGTATTTT.

The chain combines TRBV4-1 with TRBJ2-7; D remains unclear. Trimming left V 0 bases short and J 7 bases short, with 13 bases between. This CDR3 has 14 amino acids. From germline, CDR1 is MGHRA and CDR2 YSYEKL. The CDR3 nucleotides are TGCGCCAGCAGCCAAGATTTTCGCCTTGTAGAGCAGTACTTC. Protein sequence: CASSQDFRLVEQYF.

The chain carries TRBV14 and TRBJ2-7, with unresolved D. This CDR3 contains 14 residues. The germline V and J ends were trimmed by 1 base and 7 bases, with 14 bases remaining between them. The germline gives CDR1 SGHDN, CDR2 FVKESK. CDR3 region: CASSQGQPMGEQYF. Written as DNA, the CDR3 is TGTGCCAGCAGCCAAGGGCAGCCGATGGGGGAGCAGTACTTC.

Concerning this clone itself: The identical CDR3 is also encoded by other nucleotide sequences in the sample. The V gene is TRBV30, the J gene TRBJ2-5; D unresolved. Trimming took off 3 bases at V and 5 bases at J, with 7 bases between the two ends. The CDR3 runs 11 residues. Germline CDR1 GTSNPN, CDR2 SVGIG (reference sequence). In nucleotides, the CDR3 is TGTGCCTGGAGCCCCCGCGAGACCCAGTACTTC. It codes for CAWSPRETQYF.

The V and J genes are TRBV6-5 and TRBJ1-4; 7 nucleotides align to TRBD1. Germline trimming cut 6 bases from V and 2 bases from J; bases unmatched to any gene: 9. The germline V gene encodes CDR1 MNHEY and CDR2 SVGAGI. The length of the CDR3 is 16 residues. The CDR3, as DNA: TGTGCCAGCAGCTACCAAGACAGGGCCACTAATGAAAAACTGTTTTTT. Encoded protein: CASSYQDRATNEKLFF.

V and J are TRBV18 and TRBJ2-1, with 11 bases that match TRBD2. Germline CDR1 is KGHSH and CDR2 is LQKENI. J gave up 0 bases and V 3 bases, and 1 base lay outside the gene matches. This CDR3 contains 16 residues. CDR3 amino acids: CASSPGTSGSYNEQFF. Written as DNA, the CDR3 is TGTGCCAGCTCACCCGGGACTAGCGGCTCCTACAATGAGCAGTTCTTC.

This clone is medium-sized in the sample. The J gene is TRBJ1-3, the V gene TRBV7-6; no clear D. The CDR3 runs to 12 residues. Germline lookup yields CDR1 SGHVS and CDR2 FNYEAQ. V shed 1 base and J shed 4 bases, with 2 bases lying between them. The CDR3 here is CASSLEGNTIYF. The CDR3 region has the DNA TGTGCCAGCAGCTTAGAGGGAAACACCATATATTTT.